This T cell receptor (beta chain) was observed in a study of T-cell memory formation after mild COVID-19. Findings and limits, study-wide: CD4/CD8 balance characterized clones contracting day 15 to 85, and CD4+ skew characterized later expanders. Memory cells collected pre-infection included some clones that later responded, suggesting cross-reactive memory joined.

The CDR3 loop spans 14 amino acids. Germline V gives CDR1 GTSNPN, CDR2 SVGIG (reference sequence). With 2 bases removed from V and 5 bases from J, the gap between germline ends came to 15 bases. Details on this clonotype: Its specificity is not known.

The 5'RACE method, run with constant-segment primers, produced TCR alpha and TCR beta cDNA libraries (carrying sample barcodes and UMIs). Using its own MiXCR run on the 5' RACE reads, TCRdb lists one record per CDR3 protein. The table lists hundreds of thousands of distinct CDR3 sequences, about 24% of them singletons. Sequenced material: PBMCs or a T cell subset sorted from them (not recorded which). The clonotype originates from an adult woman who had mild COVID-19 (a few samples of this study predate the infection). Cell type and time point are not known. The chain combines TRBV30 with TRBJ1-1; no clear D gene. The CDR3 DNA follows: TGTGCCTGGAGTATCGGGCAGCGTAGGACTGAAGCTTTCTTT. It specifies CAWSIGQRRTEAFF.